Here is one TCR beta chain with its context. Its antigen is unknown. PCR was performed using 60 Vbeta and 13 Jbeta primers. Methods used by the authors: About 10 million of some 80 million unique TCR beta chains were shared, per a later count. TCRdb's copy holds only in-frame clones and misses some; the assay was immunoSEQ multiplex PCR. The V and J calls and clone size are taken from that table; D and trimming were inferred from the DNA. The data show more than 150,000 clones, 84% seen once. This entry is derived from a study of cytomegalovirus exposure and HLA in healthy donors. Regarding donors, all were healthy bone marrow donors. General study findings and limits: Across donors, presence/absence analyses took sequencing depth to be roughly uniform. Later analysis demonstrated an association between a missense DCLRE1C variant and TCR beta V- and J-gene trimming.

Trimming removed 4 bases at V and 7 bases at J, with 8 bases between. Germline loops: CDR1 SGHNT, CDR2 YYREEE (reference sequence). The CDR3 extends over 11 amino acids. This chain connects TRBV5-4 to TRBJ1-1; TRBD1 is a possible D gene (5 bases). The sample was PBMCs. The receptor was isolated from a boy aged 5-17 years in good health and CMV-seronegative. The CDR3 loop is CASSQDSEAFF. The CDR3 nucleotides are TGTGCCAGCAGCCAAGACAGTGAAGCTTTCTTT.